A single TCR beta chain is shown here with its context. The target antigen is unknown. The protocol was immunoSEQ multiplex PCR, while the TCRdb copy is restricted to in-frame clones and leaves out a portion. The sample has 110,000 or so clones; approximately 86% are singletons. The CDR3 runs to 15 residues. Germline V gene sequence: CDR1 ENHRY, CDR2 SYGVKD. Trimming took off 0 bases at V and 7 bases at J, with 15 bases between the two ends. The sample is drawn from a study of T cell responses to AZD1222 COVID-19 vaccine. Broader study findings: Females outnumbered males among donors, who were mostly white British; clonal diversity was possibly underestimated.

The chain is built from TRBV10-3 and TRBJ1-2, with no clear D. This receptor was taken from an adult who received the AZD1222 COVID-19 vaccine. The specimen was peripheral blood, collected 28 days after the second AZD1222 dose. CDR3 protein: CAISESFRRVTGYTF. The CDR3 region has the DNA TGTGCCATCAGTGAGTCGTTTAGAAGGGTGACTGGCTACACCTTC.